Included here is one TCR beta chain sequence, with context. TCRdb's copy holds only in-frame clones and misses some; the assay was immunoSEQ multiplex PCR. The table has approximately 70,000 clones, 85% seen once. The data are from a study of T cell responses to AZD1222 COVID-19 vaccine. This CDR3 region has 14 residues. Germline loops: CDR1 GTSNPN, CDR2 SVGIG (reference sequence). V lost 7 bases to trimming and J lost 6 bases; unmatched junction nucleotides: 10. J is TRBJ2-2 and V is TRBV30; 8 nucleotides match TRBD2. The sequence derives from an adult in good health. The sample consisted of peripheral blood, taken on day 0 of AZD1222 vaccination. The CDR3 is CASGLGGMAGELFF. The DNA for the CDR3 is TGTGCCTCGGGACTAGGGGGAATGGCCGGGGAGCTGTTTTTT.